One and the same sample provided the 21 T cell receptor beta chains below, sequenced in a study of blood T cells in healthy people across ages. For the second PCR, which ran for about 6 to 12 cycles, a sample-barcoded 5' primer and a J-beta primer mix were used. TCRdb re-derived calls from the 5' RACE reads in MiXCR, one entry per CDR3 protein. The sample gives 1.5 million to 2 million distinct CDR3 sequences, around half of which show up once; approximately 2.1% is in the top ten. Sequencing was done on a sample of blood. The receptors here all came from a woman in her 40s in good health.

There are a few counts of this clonotype. The gene calls are TRBV6-2 or TRBV6-3 and TRBJ2-7, with 8 bases matching TRBD2. Germline loops: CDR1 MNHEY, CDR2 SVGEGT. This CDR3 is 16 amino acids long. V shed 3 bases, J shed 5 bases, and the junction held 12 bases outside the gene matches. CDR3 region: CASSYGLAGTADEQYF. CDR3 nucleotide sequence: TGTGCCAGCAGTTATGGGTTAGCGGGGACCGCCGACGAGCAGTACTTC.

The chain carries TRBV5-6 and TRBJ2-7; D gene uncertain. The germline V gene encodes CDR1 SGHDT and CDR2 YYEEEE. This CDR3 region has 11 residues. V lost 8 bases to trimming and J lost 1 base, with 7 bases between them. The CDR3: CARYMSYEQYF. CDR3 nucleotide sequence: TGTGCCAGGTATATGTCCTACGAGCAGTACTTC.

The chain recombines TRBV2 with TRBJ2-1, with 10 bases lining up with TRBD1. The CDR3 runs to 18 residues. Germline-derived CDR1 and CDR2 are SNHLY and FYNNEI. Unmatched junction bases numbered 24, after V lost 6 bases and J lost 13 bases. In DNA, the CDR3 is TGTGCCAGCAGAACCGACAGGGGGCCGGAATTACATCGGGAGACCCAGTTCTTC. This codes for CASRTDRGPELHRETQFF.

The rearrangement uses TRBV24-1 and TRBJ1-1; D might be TRBD1 (6 bases). V shed 7 bases and J shed 8 bases, with 16 bases lying between them. CDR1 KGHDR and CDR2 SFDVKD come from the germline V gene. CDR3 length: 13 residues. CDR3 residues: CATRSTGTYEAFF. In nucleotides, the CDR3 is TGTGCCACCAGATCAACCGGGACATACGAAGCTTTCTTT.

There are a few counts of this clonotype. The rearrangement links TRBV7-6 to TRBJ2-3, with D unresolved. Trimming took off 4 bases at V and 1 base at J, with 12 bases between the two ends. CDR1 is SGHVS and CDR2 is FNYEAQ in the germline V gene. The CDR3 totals 15 residues. The CDR3 DNA reads TGTGCCAGCAGCTCCCCCCCGCCAGGCACAGATACGCAGTATTTT. It specifies CASSSPPPGTDTQYF.

The chain carries TRBV5-6 and TRBJ2-7; 7 bases map to TRBD1. CDR1 is SGHDT, CDR2 YYEEEE, per germline. This CDR3 has 16 residues. With 2 bases clipped from V and 3 bases from J, the junction kept 11 bases outside the gene matches. CDR3 nucleotides: TGTGCCAGCAGCTTTGGCCATACGGGACAGATCTACGAGCAGTACTTC. Translating it yields CASSFGHTGQIYEQYF. Full variable domain (missing parts from reference TRBV5-6 and TRBJ2-7): DAGVTQSPTHLIKTRGQQVTLRCSPKSGHDTVSWYQQALGQGPQFIFQYYEEEERQRGNFPDRFSGHQFPNYSSELNVNALLLGDSALYLCASSFGHTGQIYEQYFGPGTRLTVT.

The chain joins TRBV7-2 to TRBJ2-3, with a possible D match to TRBD2 (7 bases). With 2 bases removed from V and 2 bases from J, the gap between germline ends came to 14 bases. In germline, CDR1 is SGHTA, CDR2 FQGNSA. CDR3 size: 16 residues. CDR3 nucleotides: TGTGCCAGCAGCTTATATCGCGGGGGCTACACAGATACGCAGTATTTT. Amino acids: CASSLYRGGYTDTQYF.

This clonotype was seen only a few times. The gene calls are TRBV10-3 and TRBJ2-3; 7 bases fit TRBD1. The junction had 7 bases not matched to a gene; V was cut back by 4 bases and J by 3 bases. The CDR3 totals 15 residues. Germline V lookup: CDR1 ENHRY, CDR2 SYGVKD. The CDR3 sequence is CAISGGQRITDTQYF. CDR3 nucleotides: TGTGCCATCAGTGGGGGACAGAGAATTACAGATACGCAGTATTTT.

This clonotype was found a few times. The CDR3 loop reads CASSQPPDRSSGLSSYNEQFF. The DNA for the CDR3 is TGCGCCAGCAGCCAACCACCGGACCGATCTAGCGGGTTGAGCTCCTACAATGAGCAGTTCTTC. V gene TRBV4-1 combines with J gene TRBJ2-1, with 8 bases matching TRBD2. V was pared by 2 bases and J by 0 bases, with 18 bases of the junction left unmatched. CDR3 length: 21 residues. Per the germline V gene, CDR1 is MGHRA and CDR2 is YSYEKL.

This clonotype was observed a single time. The chain couples TRBV5-6 to TRBJ1-4, with D uncertain. Trimming stripped 1 base from V and 8 bases from J, with 18 bases between. Germline CDR1 SGHDT, CDR2 YYEEEE. The CDR3 has 16 residues. The DNA of the CDR3 is TGTGCCAGCAGCTTGTTCCTTCAGGCATCTCCCGAAAAACTGTTTTTT. Encoded protein: CASSLFLQASPEKLFF.

The chain carries TRBV7-8 and TRBJ2-1; 12 bases match TRBD2. From germline, CDR1 is SGHVS and CDR2 FQNEAQ. Trimming cost V 3 bases and J 4 bases; bases outside gene matches: 4. The CDR3 spans 16 residues. This CDR3 reads CASSFLAGGRYNEQFF. CDR3 DNA: TGTGCCAGCAGCTTTCTAGCGGGGGGGCGATACAATGAGCAGTTCTTC.

This clonotype was seen only a few times. The DNA of the CDR3 is TGTGCCAGCAGTAGGGGACAGGCTAATGAGCAGTTCTTC. Translated: CASSRGQANEQFF. This chain uses TRBV6-5 with TRBJ2-1, with 8 nucleotides matching TRBD1. Germline V gives CDR1 MNHEY, CDR2 SVGAGI. The junction had 4 bases not matched to a gene; V was cut back by 5 bases and J by 7 bases. The CDR3 is 13 residues long.

This clonotype was counted a few times. Given a much more abundant clone one base away, this may be a read error. The genes are TRBV12-3 or TRBV12-4 and TRBJ2-7; D is uncertain. The CDR3 has 13 amino acids. V lost 5 bases, J lost 7 bases, and 15 bases lay in between. CDR3 DNA sequence: TGTGCCAGCAGTCCATACAGCTACAATGAGCAGTACTTC. The encoded protein is CASSPYSYNEQYF.

This clonotype was counted only a few times. This rearrangement joins TRBV4-3 to TRBJ1-6; TRBD1 matches at 7 bases. This CDR3 contains 15 residues. Germline CDR1 reads LGHNA; CDR2 reads YSLEER. V shed 0 bases, J shed 6 bases, and the junction held 2 bases outside the gene matches. The CDR3 nucleotides read TGCGCCAGCAGCCAAGATGACAGGGCTAATTCACCCCTCCACTTT. Translating it yields CASSQDDRANSPLHF.

This clonotype showed up many times. The rearrangement uses TRBV7-6 and TRBJ2-5; 11 bases are a match to TRBD2. The J segment lost 2 bases and the V segment lost 5 bases, leaving 13 bases of the junction unmatched. Per the germline V gene, CDR1 is SGHVS and CDR2 is FNYEAQ. The CDR3 totals 18 residues. The CDR3 loop is CASSPGVLAGGSQETQYF. As DNA, the CDR3 is TGTGCCAGCAGCCCTGGAGTGCTAGCGGGGGGTAGTCAAGAGACCCAGTACTTC.

Written as DNA, the CDR3 is TGTGCCAGCAGTTACGGATTACTAGCGGGGGACGCCCTAGATACGCAGTATTTT. As protein: CASSYGLLAGDALDTQYF. The V and J genes are TRBV6-5 and TRBJ2-3, with 11 bases matching TRBD2. The CDR3 is 18 amino acids. V was pared by 2 bases and J by 5 bases, with 12 bases of the junction left unmatched. Germline values: CDR1 MNHEY, CDR2 SVGAGI.

The V gene is TRBV6-2 or TRBV6-3, the J gene TRBJ2-7; TRBD1 is a possible D gene (6 bases). Germline V CDR1 and CDR2: MNHEY, SVGEGT. The V end lost 7 bases, the J end lost 2 bases, and 12 bases lay between the germline ends. The CDR3 has 13 amino acids. This chain's CDR3 is CASNEGGTYEQYF. CDR3 sequence (DNA): TGTGCCAGCAACGAAGGGGGAACCTACGAGCAGTACTTC.

The V call is TRBV5-1, the J call TRBJ1-1; 9 bases are a match to TRBD1. The length of the CDR3 is 14 residues. The germline CDR1 and CDR2 sequences are SGHRS and YFSETQ. V dropped 4 bases and J dropped 6; count of bases not matched to a gene: 7. DNA of the CDR3: TGCGCCAGCAGCACGGGACAGGGTGGGGCTGAAGCTTTCTTT. Amino acids: CASSTGQGGAEAFF.

This clonotype was observed once. The chain links TRBV7-9 to TRBJ2-2; D gene uncertain. CDR1 and CDR2 from the germline V gene are SEHNR and FQNEAQ (reference sequence). The CDR3 extends over 11 amino acids. Trimming took off 7 bases at V and 5 bases at J, with 5 bases between the two ends. CDR3 residues: CASTDTGELFF. The CDR3 DNA reads TGTGCCAGCACTGATACCGGGGAGCTGTTTTTT.

V is TRBV7-9 and J is TRBJ1-2, with 8 nucleotides matching TRBD1. Germline V gene sequence: CDR1 SEHNR, CDR2 FQNEAQ (reference sequence). The CDR3 spans 16 residues. V was clipped by 0 bases and J by 8 bases; unmatched bases: 11. CDR3 sequence (DNA): TGTGCCAGCAGCTTAGCCCTGACAGGGGAGGAGGGGGGCTACACCTTC. Encoded protein: CASSLALTGEEGGYTF.

Ten or more counts support this clonotype. The chain has TRBV20-1 and TRBJ2-3; no reliable D call. Trimming shortened V by 7 bases and J by 5 bases, and 4 bases separated the two germline ends. This CDR3 is 9 amino acids long. CDR1 DFQATT and CDR2 SNEGSKA come from the germline V gene (reference sequence). The CDR3 here is CSDGDTQYF. The CDR3 nucleotides are TGCAGTGATGGAGATACGCAGTATTTT.